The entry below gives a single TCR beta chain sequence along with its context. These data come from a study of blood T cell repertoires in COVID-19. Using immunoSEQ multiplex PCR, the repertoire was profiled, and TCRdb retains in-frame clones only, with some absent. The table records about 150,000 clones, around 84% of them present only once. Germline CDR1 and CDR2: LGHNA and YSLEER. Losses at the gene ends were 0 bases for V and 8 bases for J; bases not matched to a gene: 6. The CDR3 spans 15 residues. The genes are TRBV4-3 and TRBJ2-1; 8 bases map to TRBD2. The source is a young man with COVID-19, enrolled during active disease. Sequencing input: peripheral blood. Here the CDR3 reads CASSQEGTRQDEQFF. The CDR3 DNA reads TGCGCCAGCAGCCAAGAAGGGACTAGACAAGATGAGCAGTTCTTC.